The next 12 T cell receptor beta chains were all read from a single sample in a study of T cell repertoires in aging, cancer and after chemotherapy. Amplification of TCR beta used genomic DNA extracted from peripheral blood. A mixed TRB-A/B primer pool amplified rearranged TRB by multiplex touch-down PCR. In TCRdb, the multiplex PCR reads were re-called with MiXCR into one record per CDR3 protein. The top ten hold roughly 45% of the sample, which has about 4,300 distinct CDR3 sequences, roughly 29% seen once. Source material: blood. All receptors derive from a human donor in good health.

This clonotype is labeled medium-sized. The chain links TRBV6-5 to TRBJ1-3; 7 nucleotides agree with TRBD1. V lost 10 bases and J lost 0; bases outside the gene matches: 3. The CDR3 is 13 amino acids. CDR1 and CDR2 from the germline V gene are MNHEY and SVGAGI. The CDR3 DNA is TGTGCCACCACAGGGGACTCTGGAAACACCATATATTTT. This sequence encodes CATTGDSGNTIYF.

A note on this clonotype: Given a much more abundant clone one base away, this may be a read error. The chain recombines TRBV27 with TRBJ1-5, with a possible D match to TRBD1 (5 bases). The CDR3 is 14 amino acids. Germline V gene data show CDR1 as MNHEY and CDR2 as SMNVEV (reference sequence). The CDR3, as DNA: TGTACCAGCAGTTTGGGGGTAGATAATCAGCCCCAGCATTTT. Amino acid sequence: CTSSLGVDNQPQHF.

CDR3 in DNA: TGTGCCAGCAGTTATAGGACTGGGGGAAACACTGAAGCTTTCTTT. The encoded protein is CASSYRTGGNTEAFF. The V and J genes are TRBV6-5 and TRBJ1-1, with D maybe TRBD1 (5 bases). Germline V gene data show CDR1 as MNHEY and CDR2 as SVGAGI. Between the trimmed V and J ends, which lost 3 bases and 2 bases, there was a span of 13 bases. The CDR3 totals 15 residues.

As to this clonotype: A much larger clone sits a single nucleotide away, making a read error possible. V and J are TRBV6-2 or TRBV6-3 and TRBJ2-3; D not certain. In germline, CDR1 is MNHEY, CDR2 SVGEGT. This CDR3 has 14 residues. This chain's CDR3 is CASSYLMSTDTPYF. The CDR3 nucleotides read TGTGCCAGCAGTTACCTCATGAGCACAGATACGCCGTATTTT.

By share, this clonotype counts as medium-sized. V usage is TRBV5-4 and J usage is TRBJ2-2; unclear D gene. Per germline, CDR1 SGHNT and CDR2 YYREEE (reference sequence). The CDR3 spans 18 residues. Trimming cost V 0 bases and J 2 bases, with 17 bases left between them. The CDR3 DNA reads as TGTGCCAGCAGCTTGGCCGGTCTCCTTGCCCATAACACCGGGGAGCTGTTTTTT. As protein: CASSLAGLLAHNTGELFF.

This chain uses TRBV6-2 or TRBV6-3 with TRBJ1-1, with a possible D match to TRBD1 (6 bases). The CDR3 is 15 amino acids. Germline CDR1 is MNHEY and CDR2 is SVGEGT. V dropped 2 bases and J dropped 4 bases, with 14 bases sitting between them. CDR3 nucleotide sequence: TGTGCCAGCAGTTACGGCCAGGGGACGCTCACTGAAGCTTTCTTT. Translating it yields CASSYGQGTLTEAFF.

The chain employs TRBV6-2 or TRBV6-3 and TRBJ2-1; TRBD2 aligns across 7 bases. This CDR3 contains 16 residues. Trimming at V came to 5 bases and at J to 2 bases, leaving 9 bases not matched to a gene. Germline values: CDR1 MNHEY, CDR2 SVGEGT. CDR3 DNA sequence: TGTGCCAGCAGTGAAGAGGCGGGAGTGCCCTACAATGAGCAGTTCTTC. Encoded protein: CASSEEAGVPYNEQFF.

This chain connects TRBV24-1 to TRBJ1-6, with D hard to call. The CDR3 loop spans 10 amino acids. V shed 8 bases and J shed 12 bases, with 7 bases lying between them. Germline V lookup: CDR1 KGHDR, CDR2 SFDVKD. The CDR3 protein is CATIPRPLHF. As DNA, the CDR3 is TGTGCCACCATCCCCAGACCCCTCCACTTT.

By its share, this clonotype is medium-sized. The V and J genes are TRBV18 and TRBJ2-3, with D perhaps matching TRBD2 (6 bases). Germline CDR1 KGHSH, CDR2 LQKENI. V dropped 1 base and J dropped 2 bases, with 10 bases sitting between them. This CDR3 is 15 amino acids long. CDR3 in DNA: TGTGCCAGCTCACCACTGGCGGGAACCACAGATACGCAGTATTTT. Translated: CASSPLAGTTDTQYF.

This chain connects TRBV11-1 to TRBJ1-1; D gene ambiguous. Germline V gene data show CDR1 as SGHAT and CDR2 as FQDESV (reference sequence). V was trimmed by 0 bases and J by 4 bases, leaving 9 bases between them. There are 14 residues in the CDR3. The CDR3 nucleotides are TGTGCCAGCAGCTTAGCCTTTTGGGCCACTGAAGCTTTCTTT. Protein sequence: CASSLAFWATEAFF.

In its sample, this clonotype is medium-sized. The chain recombines TRBV7-2 with TRBJ2-5; D ambiguous. Per the germline V gene, CDR1 is SGHTA and CDR2 is FQGNSA. The CDR3 contains 12 residues. Trimming removed 3 bases at V and 5 bases at J, with 7 bases between. CDR3 region: CASSFFRETQYF. CDR3 DNA sequence: TGTGCCAGCAGCTTTTTCCGGGAGACCCAGTACTTC.

This clonotype appeared a few times. The J gene is TRBJ2-1, the V gene TRBV7-2, with D uncertain. The CDR3 consists of 15 residues. V was trimmed by 2 bases and J by 0 bases, leaving 8 bases between them. Per the germline V gene, CDR1 is SGHTA and CDR2 is FQGNSA. This CDR3 reads CASSLSTPSYNEQFF. In DNA form, the CDR3 reads TGTGCCAGCAGCTTATCGACCCCCTCCTACAATGAGCAGTTCTTC.